This T cell receptor beta chain was identified during a study of T cells in localized non-small cell lung cancer. Generated by immunoSEQ multiplex PCR, the TCRdb table keeps only in-frame clones and is missing some. The table lists roughly 89,000 clones, more than 75% of them singletons. The study's findings and limits: Detection in adjacent lung was observed for a median around 55 of the top 100 tumor clones. Longer overall survival was associated with a higher density of T cells in the blood. Because only a single region of the tumor was sequenced, heterogeneity remains possible.

On this clone: As yet, its antigen is unknown.

V was cut by 6 bases and J by 9 bases, with 12 bases left in between. Germline V lookup: CDR1 MNHNS, CDR2 SASEGT. The length of the CDR3 is 13 residues. The chain employs TRBV6-1 and TRBJ1-6; D is possibly TRBD1 (5 bases). The material sequenced was PBMCs, taken before any cancer treatment. This receptor was taken from a woman aged 35 to 70 with stage II squamous cell lung carcinoma. The CDR3 loop reads CASSNRQFSPLHF. CDR3 in DNA: TGTGCCAGCAGCAACCGACAGTTTTCACCCCTCCACTTT.